This T cell receptor beta chain was identified in a study of OX40 agonist ivuxolimab in advanced cancers. On the study more broadly: Of mixed ages from about 20 to 80 and averaging around 60 years, the group was 65% to 85% male.

General study points: CD4+ T cells averaged fewer expanded clones than CD8+ T cells.

Germline-derived CDR1 and CDR2 are MNHEY and SMNVEV (reference sequence). The CDR3 loop spans 14 amino acids. Trimming removed 3 bases from V and 5 bases from J, with 13 bases in between. Using immunoSEQ multiplex PCR, the repertoire was profiled, and TCRdb retains in-frame clones only, with some absent. The sample includes under 45,000 clones, about 83% of them seen just once. Details on this clone: Antigen specificity is unknown.

This sample comprised CD4+ or CD8+ T cells sorted from blood, obtained in a trial of the OX40 agonist ivuxolimab. This rearrangement joins TRBV27 to TRBJ2-5; possible D gene TRBD1, 5 bases. The receptor comes from an adult with an advanced solid tumor such as melanoma, head and neck, liver or kidney cancer. The CDR3 sequence: CASSFGWGGETQYF. CDR3 nucleotide sequence: TGTGCCAGCAGTTTCGGTTGGGGCGGTGAGACCCAGTACTTC.